The clone carrying this T cell receptor beta chain was detected only a few times. Antigen unknown. The entry originates in a study of CD8 T cells in ankylosing spondylitis. General study results and limits: Ankylosing spondylitis blood appeared to carry a characteristic TCR beta motif of several highly homologous variants.

TCRdb reprocessed the 5' RACE reads via MiXCR and lists one record per CDR3 protein. The data show around 890,000 distinct CDR3 sequences, around 11% seen once. Germline assignment: CDR1 LGHDT and CDR2 YNNKEL (reference sequence). Trimming took 0 bases from V and 5 from J; bases not matched to a gene: 13. This CDR3 region has 19 residues. The specimen was blood, either unsorted or a sorted T cell fraction (not recorded which). The chain has TRBV3-1 and TRBJ2-1; TRBD1 matches 10 bases. This TCR came from a male donor with ankylosing spondylitis. Written as DNA, the CDR3 is TGTGCCAGCAGCCAAGAGTTCCGACCGACAGGGGGCTTTGACAATGAGCAGTTCTTC. It encodes CASSQEFRPTGGFDNEQFF.